These 24 T cell receptor beta chains were all obtained from the same sample, sequenced in a study of T cell repertoires in cytomegalovirus infection. TCRdb called the reads again in MiXCR, with one record for every CDR3 protein. The table records about 98,000 distinct CDR3 sequences, 16% of them present only once. Material for sequencing was PBMCs. The receptor source for this set is a human donor in good health (CMV status not recorded). Some clones in this sample may be carry-over from other donors' samples.

This clonotype showed up just a few times. This chain joins TRBV20-1 and TRBJ2-3; D is unresolved. Looked up from germline, CDR1 is DFQATT and CDR2 is SNEGSKA (reference sequence). The CDR3 runs 15 residues. V lost 4 bases and J 1 base, leaving 15 bases between the germline ends. The CDR3 sequence: CSATPRGRGTDTQYF. Written as DNA, the CDR3 is TGCAGTGCTACTCCTCGCGGCCGTGGCACAGATACGCAGTATTTT.

This chain connects TRBV20-1 to TRBJ2-4; D gene unclear. Per germline, CDR1 DFQATT and CDR2 SNEGSKA (reference sequence). The CDR3 extends over 13 amino acids. The germline V and J ends were trimmed by 0 bases and 3 bases, with 6 bases remaining between them. CDR3 coding DNA: TGCAGTGCTAGAGAACAGTACAAAAACATTCAGTACTTC. This gives the protein CSAREQYKNIQYF.

This clonotype was counted a few times. This chain joins TRBV12-5 and TRBJ1-5; D is unresolved. The V gene lost 7 bases and the J gene lost 2 bases, with 9 bases spanning the gap. The germline CDR1 and CDR2 sequences are LGHNT and FRNRAP. The CDR3 covers 13 residues. In DNA, the CDR3 is TGTGCTAGTGCCTTTGGGGGCAATCAGCCCCAGCATTTT. Protein sequence: CASAFGGNQPQHF. The full variable domain, in which reference TRBV12-5 and TRBJ1-5 provide the parts outside the CDR3, is DARVTQTPRHKVTEMGQEVTMRCQPILGHNTVFWYRQTMMQGLELLAYFRNRAPLDDSGMPKDRFSAEMPDATLATLKIQPSEPRDSAVYFCASAFGGNQPQHFGDGTRLSIL.

The chain has TRBV2 and TRBJ1-4, with D hard to call. This CDR3 is built from 15 residues. Trimming removed 2 bases from V and 4 bases from J, with 11 bases in between. Germline CDR1 is SNHLY and CDR2 is FYNNEI. CDR3 bases: TGTGCCAGCAGTGAATCAGCGGCGAGTAATGAAAAACTGTTTTTT. Translation gives CASSESAASNEKLFF.

This chain joins TRBV12-5 and TRBJ2-1, with 8 bases fitting TRBD2. J lost 6 bases, V lost 5 bases, and 9 bases had no gene match. This CDR3 contains 15 residues. Germline loops: CDR1 LGHNT, CDR2 FRNRAP. For the CDR3, the DNA is TGTGCTAGTGGTGCCTCGGGGGGGAGCGGCAATGAGCAGTTCTTC. Its translation: CASGASGGSGNEQFF. Full variable domain (outside the CDR3, taken from reference TRBV12-5 and TRBJ2-1): DARVTQTPRHKVTEMGQEVTMRCQPILGHNTVFWYRQTMMQGLELLAYFRNRAPLDDSGMPKDRFSAEMPDATLATLKIQPSEPRDSAVYFCASGASGGSGNEQFFGPGTRLTVL.

The genes are TRBV18 and TRBJ1-1, with a tentative D call TRBD1 (5 bases). The V gene lost 0 bases and the J gene lost 4 bases, with 12 bases spanning the gap. Germline CDR1 is KGHSH and CDR2 is LQKENI. This CDR3 comprises 15 residues. CDR3 region: CASSPPAGSVTEAFF. CDR3 DNA sequence: TGTGCCAGCTCACCACCGGCAGGGTCCGTCACTGAAGCTTTCTTT.

The chain joins TRBV28 to TRBJ2-7; tentatively, D is TRBD2 (5 bases). This CDR3 contains 14 residues. V was clipped by 3 bases and J by 5 bases, with 14 bases between them. Germline V gene sequence: CDR1 MDHEN, CDR2 SYDVKM. The CDR3 DNA follows: TGTGCCAGCAGTTTTGGGTTCAACGGGAACGAGCAGTACTTC. Encoded protein: CASSFGFNGNEQYF.

A remark on this clonotype: A much larger clonotype is one base distant, so this may be a read error. This CDR3 reads CASSLIAQGSRRANVLTF. The CDR3 bases are TGCGCCAGCAGCCTTATCGCCCAAGGAAGCCGTAGGGCCAACGTCCTGACTTTC. The chain recombines TRBV5-1 with TRBJ2-6; D unresolved. Trimming removed 4 bases at V and 5 bases at J, with 22 bases between. Germline CDR1 and CDR2: SGHRS and YFSETQ. The CDR3 consists of 18 residues.

This clonotype has only a few counts. V is TRBV12-3 or TRBV12-4 and J is TRBJ1-3; D unclear. Trimming left V 2 bases short and J 7 bases short, with 9 bases between. The CDR3 is made up of 13 amino acids. This CDR3 reads CASSLWVRNTIYF. In DNA, the CDR3 is TGTGCCAGCAGTTTATGGGTCCGGAACACCATATATTTT.

This clonotype was detected a few times. V gene TRBV15 combines with J gene TRBJ1-4; 8 bases line up with TRBD1. The V and J ends lost 1 base and 7 bases, in that order; junction bases with no gene match: 8. Germline V CDR1 and CDR2: LNHNV, YYDKDF (reference sequence). The CDR3 is 16 amino acids. The DNA for the CDR3 is TGTGCCACCAGCAGAGCTAACCGGGACAGGCGTGAAAAACTGTTTTTT. This codes for CATSRANRDRREKLFF.

This chain joins TRBV2 and TRBJ1-5; 10 positions match TRBD1. CDR1 is SNHLY, CDR2 FYNNEI, per germline. The CDR3 contains 13 residues. V lost 11 bases to trimming and J lost 5 bases; unmatched junction nucleotides: 6. The CDR3 nucleotides read TGTGCCGGAGGGACAGGGGTGGATCAGCCCCAGCATTTT. Translating it yields CAGGTGVDQPQHF.

This clonotype has a count of ten or more. The rearrangement joins TRBV11-2 to TRBJ2-2; a weak D match, TRBD1 (5 bases). Germline V gene lookup returns CDR1 SGHAT and CDR2 FQNNGV. The CDR3 has 12 residues. V was shortened by 6 bases and J by 15 bases, with 17 bases between the two germline ends. CDR3 coding DNA: TGTGCCAGCAGATATGACAGAGTGTTGTTGTTTTTT. This codes for CASRYDRVLLFF.

This clonotype has just a few counts. V usage is TRBV6-2 or TRBV6-3 and J usage is TRBJ2-1, with 13 bases matching TRBD2. The CDR3 consists of 15 residues. Germline V gene data show CDR1 as MNHEY and CDR2 as SVGEGT. J gave up 10 bases and V 4 bases, and 7 bases lay outside the gene matches. CDR3 nucleotide sequence: TGTGCCAGCAGTTGGACTAGCGGGGGCGTAGGGGAGCAGTTCTTC. Translated: CASSWTSGGVGEQFF.

This clonotype occurred a few times. The chain has TRBV3-1 and TRBJ2-3, with no clear D. Germline V gives CDR1 LGHDT, CDR2 YNNKEL (reference sequence). This CDR3 contains 16 residues. The V gene lost 0 bases and the J gene lost 0 bases, with 10 bases spanning the gap. The CDR3 spells CASSQEVTPSTDTQYF. CDR3 nucleotides: TGTGCCAGCAGCCAAGAAGTCACCCCTAGCACAGATACGCAGTATTTT.

Many counts were recorded for this clonotype. The CDR3 nucleotides are TGTGCCAGCAGCCCCCCCTCGGGGACCCAGTACTTC. Translated, it gives CASSPPSGTQYF. V gene TRBV7-3 combines with J gene TRBJ2-5; D is unclear. Per the germline V gene, CDR1 is SGHTA and CDR2 is FQGTGA. V lost 5 bases, J lost 7 bases, and 11 bases lay in between. The CDR3 is 12 residues long.

Details on this clonotype: Since a much larger clone is just one base distant, this may be a read error. The chain is built from TRBV7-2 and TRBJ1-5; 7 bases match TRBD1. CDR1 and CDR2 (germline): SGHTA, FQGNSA. The CDR3 has 14 residues. The CDR3 region is CASGLRQGDQPQHF. The CDR3 DNA follows: TGTGCCAGCGGCTTACGACAGGGAGACCAGCCCCAGCATTTT.

This clonotype was seen at least ten times. The chain couples TRBV20-1 to TRBJ2-5; possibly TRBD1 for D (6 bases). The V gene's germline CDR1 is DFQATT and CDR2 SNEGSKA (reference sequence). Trimming left V 6 bases short and J 5 bases short, with 19 bases between. The CDR3 runs to 14 residues. CDR3 in amino acids: CSAPPGHKGETQYF. The CDR3 nucleotides read TGCAGTGCCCCACCGGGACATAAAGGGGAGACCCAGTACTTC.

This clonotype was found many times. The chain recombines TRBV7-2 with TRBJ1-1; D is undetermined. Trimming pared 2 bases from V and 4 bases from J, leaving 8 bases between. This CDR3 is built from 13 residues. CDR1 and CDR2 (germline): SGHTA, FQGNSA. CDR3 loop: CASSLRISTEAFF. The CDR3 coding sequence is TGTGCCAGCAGCTTAAGAATTTCCACTGAAGCTTTCTTT.

This clonotype was seen many times. This chain joins TRBV25-1 and TRBJ1-4; 10 nucleotides line up with TRBD1. The CDR3 runs to 15 residues. The junction had 4 bases not matched to a gene; V was cut back by 2 bases and J by 7 bases. Looked up from germline, CDR1 is MGHDK and CDR2 is SYGVNS. The CDR3 region has the DNA TGTGCCAGCAGTGAACCTCGGGACAGGGGTGAAAAACTGTTTTTT. Translated, it gives CASSEPRDRGEKLFF.

This clonotype has only a few counts. The chain uses TRBV20-1 and TRBJ1-5, with 7 bases matching TRBD1. J gave up 5 bases and V 0 bases, and 7 bases lay outside the gene matches. CDR1 is DFQATT and CDR2 is SNEGSKA in the germline V gene (reference sequence). The CDR3 is 15 residues long. The CDR3 sequence: CSAREPGTEHQPQHF. The CDR3 nucleotides read TGCAGTGCTAGAGAACCTGGGACAGAGCATCAGCCCCAGCATTTT.

This clonotype was seen repeatedly, ten times or more. The rearrangement links TRBV6-5 to TRBJ1-1, with D possibly TRBD1 on 5 matching bases. This CDR3 is 14 amino acids long. CDR1 and CDR2 (germline): MNHEY, SVGAGI. The V and J ends lost 7 bases and 1 base respectively, with 13 bases between them. DNA of the CDR3: TGTGCCAGCACCCCCGACAGCGGGAACACTGAAGCTTTCTTT. Its protein product is CASTPDSGNTEAFF.

The sample holds many counts of this clonotype. The chain recombines TRBV7-2 with TRBJ1-4; TRBD1 might be the D (5 bases). Germline CDR1 is SGHTA and CDR2 is FQGNSA. Trimming stripped 3 bases from V and 6 bases from J, with 11 bases between. The CDR3 totals 14 residues. CDR3 residues: CASSLKGLDEKLFF. CDR3 coding DNA: TGTGCCAGCAGCTTGAAGGGGCTAGATGAAAAACTGTTTTTT.

This clonotype showed up just a few times. J is TRBJ2-7 and V is TRBV20-1; D gene unclear. The V gene's germline CDR1 is DFQATT and CDR2 SNEGSKA (reference sequence). The V end was cut by 2 bases, the J end by 0 bases, with 5 bases between. This CDR3 is 12 amino acids long. DNA of the CDR3: TGCAGTGCTAGAAAGGACTCCTACGAGCAGTACTTC. Translation gives CSARKDSYEQYF.

This clonotype has only a few counts. The chain couples TRBV5-1 to TRBJ1-1, with 7 bases lining up with TRBD1. From germline, CDR1 is SGHRS and CDR2 YFSETQ. The CDR3 consists of 13 residues. V shed 4 bases and J 11 bases; nucleotides not matched to a gene: 11. The CDR3 loop is CASSVGQASRAFF. The CDR3 nucleotides read TGCGCCAGCAGCGTCGGACAGGCCTCGCGTGCTTTCTTT.